This T cell receptor beta chain derives from a study of blood T cell repertoires in COVID-19. Study overall: Samples came from the United States, Italy and Spain, spanning acute and convalescent COVID-19. The analysed material was cDNA or gDNA that came from T cells, B-cell-depleted T cells, or PBMCs.

Study processing details: How many nucleated cells were present was estimated from reference gene primer amplification. Using immunoSEQ multiplex PCR, the repertoire was profiled, and TCRdb retains in-frame clones only, with some absent. V and J calls plus clone size are reproduced from that table; the DNA served to infer D and trimming. The table includes roughly 230,000 clones, 80% to 90% detected once. The germline CDR1 and CDR2 sequences are MDHEN and SYDVKM. This CDR3 region has 16 residues. Trimming took off 6 bases at V and 2 bases at J, with 19 bases between the two ends. Sequenced input: peripheral blood. The sequence was collected from a man aged 45-60 years with acute or convalescent COVID-19. The chain uses TRBV28 and TRBJ1-2; D might be TRBD1 (6 bases). The CDR3 protein is CASRLMGAVSNYGYTF. CDR3 in DNA: TGTGCCAGCAGGCTGATGGGGGCGGTTTCCAACTATGGCTACACCTTC.